One and the same sample provided the 7 T cell receptor beta chains below, sequenced in a study of blood T cell repertoires in COVID-19. TCRdb keeps only in-frame clones here, not all; method: immunoSEQ multiplex PCR. The sample has 210,000 or so clones, nearly 90% seen once; the top ten hold about 6.6%. Specimen: peripheral blood. These receptors were taken from a woman aged 40 to 50 who had recovered from COVID-19.

The chain couples TRBV28 to TRBJ2-7; 7 nucleotides match TRBD2. The CDR3 spans 15 residues. The V gene end was trimmed by 2 bases and the J gene end by 0 bases; junction bases not matched to a gene: 4. The V gene's germline CDR1 is MDHEN and CDR2 SYDVKM. CDR3 residues: CASSLGGGNSYEQYF. CDR3 bases: TGTGCCAGCAGTTTAGGCGGGGGTAACTCCTACGAGCAGTACTTC.

Here the CDR3 reads CASSFLSVGEQFF. DNA for the CDR3: TGTGCCAGCAGTTTTTTGAGCGTCGGTGAGCAGTTCTTC. The chain uses TRBV27 and TRBJ2-1, with unresolved D. Germline V CDR1 and CDR2: MNHEY, SMNVEV (reference sequence). Trimming stripped 3 bases from V and 9 bases from J, with 12 bases between. The CDR3 runs 13 residues.

In regard to this clone: One end of the junction fails to match germline, which may point to a read error. The J gene is TRBJ2-2, the V gene TRBV5-1, with TRBD2 as a possible D gene (6 bases). The CDR3 totals 14 residues. Germline V gene sequence: CDR1 SGHRS, CDR2 YFSETQ. Here the CDR3 reads CASSERANSGELFF. The CDR3 region has the DNA TGCGCCAGCAGCGAGCGGGCTAACAGCGGGGAGCTGTTTTTT.

This clone was counted at least ten times. The chain carries TRBV27 and TRBJ1-3; 7 positions agree with TRBD1. Germline V gives CDR1 MNHEY, CDR2 SMNVEV (reference sequence). The CDR3 runs 14 residues. V lost 6 bases, J lost 2 bases, and 4 bases stayed unmatched. The CDR3 here is CASRPGTAGNTIYF. CDR3 sequence (DNA): TGTGCCAGCAGACCAGGGACAGCTGGAAACACCATATATTTT.

The chain joins TRBV28 to TRBJ2-2; D gene ambiguous. The germline V gene encodes CDR1 MDHEN and CDR2 SYDVKM. With 4 bases removed from V and 9 bases from J, the gap between germline ends came to 9 bases. This CDR3 region has 12 residues. CDR3 amino acids: CASSSLLRELFF. In nucleotides, the CDR3 is TGTGCCAGCAGTTCCCTACTACGGGAGCTGTTTTTT.

The chain carries TRBV27 and TRBJ2-1, with 9 bases identical to TRBD2. Germline-derived CDR1 and CDR2 are MNHEY and SMNVEV (reference sequence). The CDR3 extends over 14 amino acids. With V trimmed by 7 bases and J by 7 bases, 8 bases remained unmatched. CDR3 coding DNA: TGTGCCAGCACGGGAGCGGGAGGAGTAAATGAGCAGTTCTTC. Translation gives CASTGAGGVNEQFF.

V gene TRBV5-1 combines with J gene TRBJ1-4; 9 nucleotides match TRBD1. The CDR3 spans 16 residues. Germline CDR1 and CDR2: SGHRS and YFSETQ. The V gene end was trimmed by 4 bases and the J gene end by 3 bases; junction bases not matched to a gene: 7. The CDR3: CASSPQTGGANEKLFF. As DNA, the CDR3 is TGCGCCAGCAGCCCTCAGACAGGGGGGGCTAATGAAAAACTGTTTTTT.